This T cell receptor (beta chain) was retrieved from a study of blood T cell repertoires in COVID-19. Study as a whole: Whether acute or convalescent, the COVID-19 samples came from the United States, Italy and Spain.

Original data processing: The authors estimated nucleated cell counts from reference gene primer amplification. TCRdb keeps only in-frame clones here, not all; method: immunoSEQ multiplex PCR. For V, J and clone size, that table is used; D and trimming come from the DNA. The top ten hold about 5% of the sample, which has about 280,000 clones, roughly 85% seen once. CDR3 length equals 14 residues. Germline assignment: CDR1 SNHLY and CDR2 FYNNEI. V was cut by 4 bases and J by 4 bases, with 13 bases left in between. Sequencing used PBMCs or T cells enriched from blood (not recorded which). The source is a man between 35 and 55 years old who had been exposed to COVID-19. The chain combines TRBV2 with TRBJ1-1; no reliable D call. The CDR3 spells CASSVTFLRTEAFF. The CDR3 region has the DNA TGTGCCAGCAGTGTGACTTTCCTGCGCACTGAAGCTTTCTTT.